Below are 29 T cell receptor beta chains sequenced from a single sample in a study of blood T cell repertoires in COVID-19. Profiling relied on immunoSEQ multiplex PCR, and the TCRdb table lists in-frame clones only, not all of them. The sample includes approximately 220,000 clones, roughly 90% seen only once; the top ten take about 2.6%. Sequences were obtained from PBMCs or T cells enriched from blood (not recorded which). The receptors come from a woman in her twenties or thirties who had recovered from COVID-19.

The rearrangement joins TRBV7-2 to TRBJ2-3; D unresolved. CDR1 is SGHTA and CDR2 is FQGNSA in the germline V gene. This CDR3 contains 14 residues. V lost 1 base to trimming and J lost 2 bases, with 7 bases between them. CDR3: CASSLDSYTDTQYF. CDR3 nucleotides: TGTGCCAGCAGCTTAGACTCCTACACAGATACGCAGTATTTT.

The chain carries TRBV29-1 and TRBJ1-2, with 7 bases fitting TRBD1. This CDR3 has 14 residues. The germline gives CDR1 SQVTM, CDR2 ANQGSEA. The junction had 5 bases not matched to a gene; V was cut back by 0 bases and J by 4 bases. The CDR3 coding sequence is TGCAGCGTTGAAGATATAGGGACAGCCTATGGCTACACCTTC. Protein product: CSVEDIGTAYGYTF.

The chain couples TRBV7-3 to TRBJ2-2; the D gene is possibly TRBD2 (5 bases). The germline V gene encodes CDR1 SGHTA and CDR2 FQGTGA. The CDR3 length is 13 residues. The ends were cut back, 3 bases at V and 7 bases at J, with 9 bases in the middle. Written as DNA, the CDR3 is TGTGCCAGCAGCTTTGGGAGCTTCGGGGAGCTGTTTTTT. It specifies CASSFGSFGELFF.

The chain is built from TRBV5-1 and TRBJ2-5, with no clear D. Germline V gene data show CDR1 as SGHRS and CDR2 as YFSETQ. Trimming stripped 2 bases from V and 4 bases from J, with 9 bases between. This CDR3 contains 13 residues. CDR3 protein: CASSLELVETQYF. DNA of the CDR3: TGCGCCAGCAGCTTAGAGTTGGTAGAGACCCAGTACTTC.

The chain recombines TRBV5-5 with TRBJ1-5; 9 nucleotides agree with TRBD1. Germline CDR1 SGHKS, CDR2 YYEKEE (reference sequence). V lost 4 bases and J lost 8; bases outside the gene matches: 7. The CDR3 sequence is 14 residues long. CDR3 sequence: CASSKGQGNEPQHF. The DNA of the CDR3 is TGTGCCAGCAGCAAGGGACAGGGAAATGAGCCCCAGCATTTT. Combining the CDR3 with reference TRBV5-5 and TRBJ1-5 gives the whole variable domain DAGVTQSPTHLIKTRGQQVTLRCSPISGHKSVSWYQQVLGQGPQFIFQYYEKEERGRGNFPDRFSARQFPNYSSELNVNALLLGDSALYLCASSKGQGNEPQHFGDGTRLSIL.

CDR3: CASSDRDRGINEQYF. The CDR3 region has the DNA TGTGCCAGCAGCGACCGGGACAGGGGTATTAACGAGCAGTACTTC. This rearrangement joins TRBV5-6 to TRBJ2-7; 10 positions match TRBD1. Germline CDR1 and CDR2: SGHDT and YYEEEE. This CDR3 region has 15 residues. V shed 4 bases and J 5 bases; nucleotides not matched to a gene: 9.

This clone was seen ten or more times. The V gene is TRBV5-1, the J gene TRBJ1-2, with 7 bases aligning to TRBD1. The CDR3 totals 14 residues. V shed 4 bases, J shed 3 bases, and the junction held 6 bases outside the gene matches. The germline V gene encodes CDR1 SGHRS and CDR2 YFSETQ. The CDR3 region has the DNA TGCGCCAGCAGCCTATATACAGGGGACTATGGCTACACCTTC. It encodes CASSLYTGDYGYTF. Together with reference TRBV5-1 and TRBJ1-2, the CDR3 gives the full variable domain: KAGVTQTPRYLIKTRGQQVTLSCSPISGHRSVSWYQQTPGQGLQFLFEYFSETQRNKGNFPGRFSGRQFSNSRSEMNVSTLELGDSALYLCASSLYTGDYGYTFGSGTRLTVV.

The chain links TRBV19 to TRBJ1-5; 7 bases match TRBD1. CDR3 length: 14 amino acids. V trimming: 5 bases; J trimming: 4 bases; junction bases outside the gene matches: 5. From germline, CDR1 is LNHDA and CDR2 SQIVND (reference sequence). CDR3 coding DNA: TGTGCCAGTAGTCTCCGGGACAGTAATCAGCCCCAGCATTTT. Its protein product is CASSLRDSNQPQHF.

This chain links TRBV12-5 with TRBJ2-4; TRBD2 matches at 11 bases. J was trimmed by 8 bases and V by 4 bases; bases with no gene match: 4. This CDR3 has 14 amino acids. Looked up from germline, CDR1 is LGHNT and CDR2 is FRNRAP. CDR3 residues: CASGSGLAGDIQYF. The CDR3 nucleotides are TGTGCTAGTGGTTCCGGACTAGCGGGCGACATTCAGTACTTC.

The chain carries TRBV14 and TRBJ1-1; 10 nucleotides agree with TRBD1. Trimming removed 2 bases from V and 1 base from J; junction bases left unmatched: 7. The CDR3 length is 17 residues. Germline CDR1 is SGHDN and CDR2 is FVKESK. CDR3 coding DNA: TGTGCCAGCAGCCAACGGGACAGGGGAGGTTGGAACACTGAAGCTTTCTTT. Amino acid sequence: CASSQRDRGGWNTEAFF.

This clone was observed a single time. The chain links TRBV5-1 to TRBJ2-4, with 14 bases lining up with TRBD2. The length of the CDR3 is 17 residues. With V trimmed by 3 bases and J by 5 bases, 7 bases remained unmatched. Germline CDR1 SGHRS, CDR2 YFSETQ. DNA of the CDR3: TGCGCCAGCAGCTGGGGACTAGCGGGGGCCGGGGAAAACATTCAGTACTTC. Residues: CASSWGLAGAGENIQYF.

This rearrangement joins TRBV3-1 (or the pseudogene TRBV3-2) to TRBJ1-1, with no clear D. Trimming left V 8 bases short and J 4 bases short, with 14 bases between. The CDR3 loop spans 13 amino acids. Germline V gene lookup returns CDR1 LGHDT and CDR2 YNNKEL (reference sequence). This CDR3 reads CASWLGGSTEAFF. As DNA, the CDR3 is TGTGCCAGCTGGTTGGGTGGGAGCACTGAAGCTTTCTTT.

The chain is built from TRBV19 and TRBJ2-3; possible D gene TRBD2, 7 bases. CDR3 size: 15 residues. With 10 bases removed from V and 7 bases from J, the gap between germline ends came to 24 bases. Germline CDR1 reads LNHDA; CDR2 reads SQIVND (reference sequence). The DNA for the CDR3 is TGTGCCACAGGAGGCGGCGGGGGCGTCGGGAATACGCAGTATTTT. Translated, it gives CATGGGGGVGNTQYF. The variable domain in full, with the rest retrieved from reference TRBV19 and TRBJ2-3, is DGGITQSPKYLFRKEGQNVTLSCEQNLNHDAMYWYRQDPGQGLRLIYYSQIVNDFQKGDIAEGYSVSREKKESFPLTVTSAQKNPTAFYLCATGGGGGVGNTQYFGPGTRLTVL.

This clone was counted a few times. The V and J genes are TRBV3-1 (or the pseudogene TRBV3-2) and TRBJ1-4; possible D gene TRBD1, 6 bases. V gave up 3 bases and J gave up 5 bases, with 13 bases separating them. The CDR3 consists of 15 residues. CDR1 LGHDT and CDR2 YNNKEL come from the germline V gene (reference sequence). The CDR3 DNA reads TGTGCCAGCAGCCATGACAGGAGAGAAAATGAAAAACTGTTTTTT. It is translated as CASSHDRRENEKLFF.

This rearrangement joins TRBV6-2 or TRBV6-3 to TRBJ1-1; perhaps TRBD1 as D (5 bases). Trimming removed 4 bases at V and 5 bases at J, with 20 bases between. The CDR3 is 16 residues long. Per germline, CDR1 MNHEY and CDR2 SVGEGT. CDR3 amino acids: CASSSPRLTGGTEAFF. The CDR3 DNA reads TGTGCCAGCAGTTCCCCCCGGTTGACCGGGGGGACTGAAGCTTTCTTT.

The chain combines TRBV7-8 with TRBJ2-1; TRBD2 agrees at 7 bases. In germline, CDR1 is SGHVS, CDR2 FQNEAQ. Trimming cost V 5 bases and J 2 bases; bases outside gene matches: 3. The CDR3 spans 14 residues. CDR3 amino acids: CASSRAGPYNEQFF. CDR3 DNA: TGTGCCAGCAGCCGAGCGGGGCCCTACAATGAGCAGTTCTTC.

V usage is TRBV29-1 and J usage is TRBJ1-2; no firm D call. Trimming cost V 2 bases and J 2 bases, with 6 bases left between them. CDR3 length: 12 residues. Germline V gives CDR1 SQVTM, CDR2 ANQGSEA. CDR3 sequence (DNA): TGCAGCGTTGAAACAGAGAACTATGGCTACACCTTC. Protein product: CSVETENYGYTF.

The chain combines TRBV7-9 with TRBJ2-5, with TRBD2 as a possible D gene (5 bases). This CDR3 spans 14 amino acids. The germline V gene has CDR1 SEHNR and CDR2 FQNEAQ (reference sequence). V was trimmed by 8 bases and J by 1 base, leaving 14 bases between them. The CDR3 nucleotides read TGTGCCAGCCGCAACAGCGGAGGCCAAGAGACCCAGTACTTC. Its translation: CASRNSGGQETQYF.

CDR3 in amino acids: CASSSRGGAAFF. Here the CDR3 DNA reads TGTGCCAGCAGTTCCCGGGGGGGAGCGGCTTTCTTT. The chain uses TRBV6-4 and TRBJ1-1; TRBD1 is a possible D gene (5 bases). CDR1 is MRHNA and CDR2 is SNTAGT in the germline V gene. V lost 5 bases and J 11 bases, leaving 15 bases between the germline ends. This CDR3 has 12 amino acids.

This CDR3 is CASSQDRGSVEQFF. CDR3 coding DNA: TGTGCCAGCAGTCAGGACAGGGGAAGCGTTGAGCAGTTCTTC. The chain carries TRBV3-1 (or the pseudogene TRBV3-2) and TRBJ2-1, with TRBD1 matching 9 bases. Germline CDR1 LGHDT, CDR2 YNNKEL (reference sequence). The length of the CDR3 is 14 residues. The trim removed 6 bases at V and 9 bases at J, leaving 9 bases unmatched.

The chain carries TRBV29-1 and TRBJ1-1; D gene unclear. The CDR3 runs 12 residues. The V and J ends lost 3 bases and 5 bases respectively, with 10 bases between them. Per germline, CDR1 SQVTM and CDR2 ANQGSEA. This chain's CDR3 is CSVDKGRTEAFF. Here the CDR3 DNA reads TGCAGCGTTGACAAAGGGAGAACTGAAGCTTTCTTT.

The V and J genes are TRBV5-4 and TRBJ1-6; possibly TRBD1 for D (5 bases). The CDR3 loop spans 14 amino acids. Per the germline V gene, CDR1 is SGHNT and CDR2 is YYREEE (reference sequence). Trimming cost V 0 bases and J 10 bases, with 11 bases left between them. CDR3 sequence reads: CASSLDGGFSPLHF. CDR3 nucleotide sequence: TGTGCCAGCAGCTTGGACGGGGGATTCTCACCCCTCCACTTT.

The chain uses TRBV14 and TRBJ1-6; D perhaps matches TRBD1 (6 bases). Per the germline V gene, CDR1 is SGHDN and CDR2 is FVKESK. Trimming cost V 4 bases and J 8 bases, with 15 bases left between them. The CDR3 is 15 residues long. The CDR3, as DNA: TGTGCCAGCAGCCGTCACAGGGCGAGGGATTCACCCCTCCACTTT. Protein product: CASSRHRARDSPLHF. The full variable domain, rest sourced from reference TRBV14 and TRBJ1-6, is EAGVTQFPSHSVIEKGQTVTLRCDPISGHDNLYWYRRVMGKEIKFLLHFVKESKQDESGMPNNRFLAERTGGTYSTLKVQPAELEDSGVYFCASSRHRARDSPLHFGNGTRLTVT.

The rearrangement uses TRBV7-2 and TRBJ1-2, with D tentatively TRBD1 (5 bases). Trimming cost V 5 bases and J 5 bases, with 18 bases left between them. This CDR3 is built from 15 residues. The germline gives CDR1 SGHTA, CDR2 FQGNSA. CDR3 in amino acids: CASSLPEGSRYGYTF. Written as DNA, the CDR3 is TGTGCCAGCAGCCTCCCGGAGGGGAGTCGGTATGGCTACACCTTC.

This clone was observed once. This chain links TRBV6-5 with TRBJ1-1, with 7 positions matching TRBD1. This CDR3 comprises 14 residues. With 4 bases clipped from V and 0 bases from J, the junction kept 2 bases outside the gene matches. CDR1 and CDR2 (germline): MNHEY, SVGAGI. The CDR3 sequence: CASSWTGLNTEAFF. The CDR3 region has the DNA TGTGCCAGCAGTTGGACAGGCTTGAACACTGAAGCTTTCTTT.

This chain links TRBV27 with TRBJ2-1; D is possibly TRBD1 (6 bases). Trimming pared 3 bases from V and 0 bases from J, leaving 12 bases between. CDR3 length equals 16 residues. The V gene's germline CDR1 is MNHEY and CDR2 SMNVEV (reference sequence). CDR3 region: CASSLRGTSSYNEQFF. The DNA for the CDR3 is TGTGCCAGCAGTTTGAGGGGGACGAGCTCCTACAATGAGCAGTTCTTC.

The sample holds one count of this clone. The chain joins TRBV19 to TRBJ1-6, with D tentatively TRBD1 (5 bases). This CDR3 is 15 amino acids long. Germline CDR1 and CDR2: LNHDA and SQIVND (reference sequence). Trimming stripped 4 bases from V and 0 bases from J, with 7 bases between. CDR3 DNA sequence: TGTGCCAGTAGTAACAGGAGCTCCTATAATTCACCCCTCCACTTT. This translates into CASSNRSSYNSPLHF.

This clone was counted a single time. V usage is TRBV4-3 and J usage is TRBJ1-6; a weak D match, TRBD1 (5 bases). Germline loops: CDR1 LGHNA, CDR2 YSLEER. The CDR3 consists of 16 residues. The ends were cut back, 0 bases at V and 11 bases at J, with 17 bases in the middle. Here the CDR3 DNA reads TGCGCCAGCAGCCAAGAGTTTAGACAGTCGATGGCACCCCTCCACTTT. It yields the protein CASSQEFRQSMAPLHF.

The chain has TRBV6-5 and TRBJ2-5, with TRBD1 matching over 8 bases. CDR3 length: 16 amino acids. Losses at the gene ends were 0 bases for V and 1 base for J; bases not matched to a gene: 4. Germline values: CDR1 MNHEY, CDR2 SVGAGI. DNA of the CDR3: TGTGCCAGCAGTTACTCCCAGGGGGCAATCCAAGAGACCCAGTACTTC. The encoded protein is CASSYSQGAIQETQYF.